This entry concerns a single TCR beta chain. The sample comes from a study of blood T cell repertoires in COVID-19. The wider study: The study drew acute and convalescent COVID-19 samples from the United States, Italy and Spain.

In the source study's methods: Reference gene primer amplification gave estimated nucleated cell counts. Method: immunoSEQ multiplex PCR; TCRdb's copy keeps in-frame clones and lacks some. Clone size and V and J calls were adopted from that table, with D and trimming inferred from the DNA. The repertoire holds 200,000 to 250,000 clones, with about 90% as singletons. The V gene end was trimmed by 5 bases and the J gene end by 13 bases; junction bases not matched to a gene: 13. The CDR3 has 14 amino acids. Germline V CDR1 and CDR2: SGHTA, FQGNSA. Each recovered donor of Cohort 3 presented with two negative PCRs, clearance, or symptom resolution.

Sample: PBMCs or T cells enriched from blood (not recorded which). The TCR originated in a young man who had recovered from COVID-19. The chain joins TRBV7-2 to TRBJ2-1, with 8 positions matching TRBD2. The CDR3 region is CASSPGRSGSVQFF. As DNA, the CDR3 is TGTGCCAGCAGCCCGGGTCGGAGCGGGAGCGTACAGTTCTTC.